These 10 T cell receptor beta chains share one sample of origin, sequenced in a study of blood T cell repertoires in COVID-19. Some clones are missing from TCRdb's copy, which holds only in-frame ones; the method was immunoSEQ multiplex PCR. This sample yields approximately 250,000 clones, of which 65% to 90% are seen a single time; 5.1% belongs to the top ten. Sequenced input: peripheral blood. The receptors come from a man between 50 and 59 years old with COVID-19, enrolled during active disease.

The V gene is TRBV7-8, the J gene TRBJ1-5; D is perhaps TRBD1 (5 bases). Germline CDR1 and CDR2: SGHVS and FQNEAQ. Trimming cost V 0 bases and J 5 bases, with 11 bases left between them. This CDR3 region has 15 residues. CDR3 in DNA: TGTGCCAGCAGCTTAGCTTGGTCGGGGGATCAGCCCCAGCATTTT. Translating it yields CASSLAWSGDQPQHF.

The chain carries TRBV5-1 and TRBJ2-1, with 9 nucleotides matching TRBD1. Trimming at V came to 4 bases and at J to 9 bases, leaving 20 bases not matched to a gene. This CDR3 spans 18 amino acids. The germline gives CDR1 SGHRS, CDR2 YFSETQ. The CDR3 here is CASSIPLKDRGSLGEQFF. The CDR3, as DNA: TGCGCCAGCAGCATACCTCTAAAGGACAGGGGTTCCTTGGGTGAGCAGTTCTTC.

The rearrangement uses TRBV5-8 and TRBJ2-1; D might be TRBD2 (5 bases). Germline assignment: CDR1 SGHTS and CDR2 YDEGEE. CDR3 length: 14 residues. The V and J ends lost 5 bases and 7 bases respectively, with 16 bases between them. CDR3 residues: CASRAVSVINEQFF. In DNA form, the CDR3 reads TGTGCCAGCAGGGCGGTTAGCGTTATAAATGAGCAGTTCTTC.

The chain is built from TRBV7-2 and TRBJ2-2; 7 bases are a match to TRBD1. J was trimmed by 6 bases and V by 6 bases; bases with no gene match: 13. CDR3 length: 16 amino acids. Germline lookup yields CDR1 SGHTA and CDR2 FQGNSA. The CDR3 DNA reads as TGTGCCAGCAGATCCAACCGACAGGGAGTAGCCGGGGAGCTGTTTTTT. It specifies CASRSNRQGVAGELFF.

The genes are TRBV2 and TRBJ1-5, with a weak D call TRBD1 (5 bases). The CDR3 loop spans 13 amino acids. Germline V lookup: CDR1 SNHLY, CDR2 FYNNEI. Trimming took 6 bases from V and 2 from J, leaving 8 bases between them. Written as DNA, the CDR3 is TGTGCCAGCAGGGGGGGAGGCAATCAGCCCCAGCATTTT. It is translated as CASRGGGNQPQHF.

Only a few counts were recorded for this clone. The genes are TRBV4-1 and TRBJ1-2; 7 nucleotides agree with TRBD1. The V gene's germline CDR1 is MGHRA and CDR2 YSYEKL. Germline trimming cut 1 base from V and 6 bases from J; bases unmatched to any gene: 8. The CDR3 is 15 amino acids. CDR3 residues: CASSQAYRGRHGYTF. CDR3 sequence (DNA): TGCGCCAGCAGCCAAGCCTACAGGGGAAGACATGGCTACACCTTC.

The chain uses TRBV2 and TRBJ2-7; the D gene is possibly TRBD1 (6 bases). The CDR3 covers 15 residues. The germline V and J ends were trimmed by 7 bases and 3 bases, with 19 bases remaining between them. Germline lookup yields CDR1 SNHLY and CDR2 FYNNEI. The CDR3 region has the DNA TGTGCCAGCACCAGTTTAAGGGGGAAGAACTACGAGCAGTACTTC. It specifies CASTSLRGKNYEQYF.

This clone came up a few times. The V and J genes are TRBV24-1 and TRBJ2-3; 8 nucleotides align to TRBD1. V lost 6 bases to trimming and J lost 1 base; unmatched junction nucleotides: 5. The CDR3 covers 15 residues. The germline gives CDR1 KGHDR, CDR2 SFDVKD. CDR3 loop: CATSYRGVGTDTQYF. In nucleotides, the CDR3 is TGTGCCACCAGTTACAGGGGGGTTGGCACAGATACGCAGTATTTT.

V usage is TRBV6-5 and J usage is TRBJ2-7; possible D gene TRBD1, 6 bases. In germline, CDR1 is MNHEY, CDR2 SVGAGI. V shed 11 bases and J shed 5 bases, with 16 bases lying between them. This CDR3 is built from 12 residues. The CDR3 DNA follows: TGTGCCGGACAGTTCTCGAGCGACGAGCAGTACTTC. Encoded protein: CAGQFSSDEQYF.

This chain uses TRBV4-1 with TRBJ1-1; TRBD1 might be the D (5 bases). The CDR3 extends over 15 amino acids. The germline CDR1 and CDR2 sequences are MGHRA and YSYEKL. The ends were cut back, 1 base at V and 3 bases at J, with 12 bases in the middle. DNA of the CDR3: TGCGCCAGCAGCCAAGTCCTCGCCAGGGACACTGAAGCTTTCTTT. This sequence encodes CASSQVLARDTEAFF.